The clone carrying this T cell receptor (beta chain) was counted many times. What it binds is not known. The data were obtained in a study of CD8+CD57+ T cells in acquired aplastic anemia. Study findings and constraints: Some 27 CD8+ CDR3 sequences were shared between patients and controls.

This CDR3 comprises 14 residues. Trimming took 6 bases from V and 1 from J, leaving 10 bases between them. The germline V gene encodes CDR1 LNHDA and CDR2 SQIVND (reference sequence). Genomic DNA templated the TCR beta VDJ and CDR3 profiling. MiXCR, run by TCRdb on the reads, gives a single entry per CDR3 protein. The table records more than 150,000 distinct CDR3 sequences, under 55% of them present only once. The rearrangement uses TRBV19 and TRBJ1-5; D is uncertain. The receptor comes from a human donor in good health. The sample consisted of sorted CD4+, CD8+, or CD8+CD57+ T cells (not recorded which) from PBMCs. The CDR3 sequence: CASRTAGSNQPQHF. In DNA form, the CDR3 reads TGTGCCAGTAGGACCGCGGGGAGCAATCAGCCCCAGCATTTT.